One and the same sample provided the 12 T cell receptor beta chains below, sequenced in a study of T cells in women clearing cervical HPV infection. Here immunoSEQ multiplex PCR was the method, and the copy in TCRdb shows in-frame clones only, minus some. The sample table includes 25,000 to 35,000 clones. The sample comprised blood buffy coat. The receptor source for this set is a woman between 18 and 70 years old with a cervical HPV16 infection that either progressed to CIN3+ or cleared (not recorded which).

Concerning this clone itself: The sequenced fragment ends 3 residues before the CDR3 boundary, so the rest is inferred from the germline J gene. The chain couples TRBV7-7 to TRBJ2-5, with a weak D call TRBD2 (6 bases). Per germline, CDR1 SSHAT and CDR2 FNYEAQ (reference sequence). The CDR3 runs 14 residues. Trimming removed 5 bases from V and 1 base from J, with 11 bases in between. Partial CDR3 DNA: TGTGCCAGCAGCCCTGCGGGGCCCCAAGAGACC. The encoded protein is CASSPAGPQET. The full CDR3 protein reads CASSPAGPQETQYF.

To note about this clone: The CDR3 goes on 3 residues after the read ends, and that part is filled in from the germline J gene. This sequence joins TRBV20-1 and TRBJ2-7; 8 nucleotides match TRBD1. Germline V gene sequence: CDR1 DFQATT, CDR2 SNEGSKA (reference sequence). V was clipped by 6 bases and J by 3 bases; unmatched bases: 7. The CDR3 has 13 amino acids. The CDR3 sequence is CSAMGQANYEQYF. The CDR3 bases that were read are TGCAGTGCCATGGGACAGGCGAACTACGAG.

A remark on this clone: The observed sequence ends 3 residues before the CDR3 terminus, with the missing tail filled in from the germline J gene. This chain uses TRBV19 with TRBJ2-7; TRBD2 might be the D (8 bases). CDR1 and CDR2 from the germline V gene are LNHDA and SQIVND (reference sequence). The CDR3 contains 17 residues. Trimming left V 6 bases short and J 3 bases short, with 24 bases between. CDR3 in amino acids: CASRGQFGTSGVYEQYF. The sequenced CDR3 bases are TGTGCCAGTAGGGGACAGTTCGGAACTAGCGGAGTCTACGAG.

Concerning this clone itself: The read ends 3 residues early relative to the CDR3; the germline J gene fills the gap. The V call is TRBV19, the J call TRBJ1-2; a weak D match, TRBD1 (5 bases). The CDR3 runs 13 residues. Germline V CDR1 and CDR2: LNHDA, SQIVND (reference sequence). The covered CDR3 bases are TGTGCCAGTAAGGAGCGGGGGGTCTACGAC. Amino acids: CASKERGVYD. The whole CDR3 sequence is CASKERGVYDYTF.

In regard to this clone: The missing CDR3 end, 3 residues past where the read stops, is filled in from the germline J gene. The chain links TRBV13 to TRBJ1-3; 8 bases fit TRBD1. The CDR3 is made up of 15 amino acids. The ends lost 3 bases at V and 7 bases at J; junction bases unmatched: 8. The germline V gene has CDR1 PRHDT and CDR2 FYEKMQ (reference sequence). The part of the CDR3 DNA that was read is TGTGCCAGCAGCTTGGCTGGTGACAGGGGTAACACC. It specifies CASSLAGDRGNT. The full-length CDR3 reads as CASSLAGDRGNTIYF.

About this clone itself: Coverage ceases 3 residues before the CDR3 finishes, and the germline J gene fills in the end. The chain couples TRBV7-6 to TRBJ1-2; maybe TRBD1 (5 bases). The germline gives CDR1 SGHVS, CDR2 FNYEAQ. The CDR3 is made up of 13 amino acids. The CDR3 region is CASSFRGADTYTF. The sequenced part of the CDR3 DNA is TGTGCCAGCAGCTTTAGGGGAGCCGATACC.

A word on this clone: The sequenced fragment ends 3 residues before the CDR3 boundary, so the rest is inferred from the germline J gene. The rearrangement joins TRBV7-3 to TRBJ2-1, with TRBD2 matching 14 bases. V shed 5 bases and J 5 bases; nucleotides not matched to a gene: 5. CDR1 and CDR2 (germline): SGHTA, FQGTGA. This CDR3 is built from 16 residues. CDR3 bases read: TGTGCCAGCAGCCCAAGGGGACTAGCGGGGGACAATGAG. Protein product: CASSPRGLAGDNE. The CDR3 reads in full as CASSPRGLAGDNEQFF.

Comments on this clone: The sequence runs out 3 residues before the end of the CDR3; the remainder is reconstructed from the germline J gene. V is TRBV19 and J is TRBJ1-5, with D unclear. V was trimmed by 6 bases and J by 4 bases, leaving 16 bases between them. Germline V CDR1 and CDR2: LNHDA, SQIVND (reference sequence). The CDR3 is 15 residues long. CDR3: CASRWSADNNQPQHF. CDR3 DNA, as far as it was read: TGTGCCAGTAGGTGGTCGGCAGACAATAATCAGCCC.

A remark on this clone: Coverage ceases 3 residues before the CDR3 finishes, and the germline J gene fills in the end. The V and J genes are TRBV2 and TRBJ1-5, with TRBD1 identical over 7 bases. Per germline, CDR1 SNHLY and CDR2 FYNNEI. The length of the CDR3 is 13 residues. V lost 4 bases to trimming and J lost 7 bases; unmatched junction nucleotides: 4. This chain's CDR3 is CASSGDSGQPQHF. CDR3 bases read: TGTGCCAGCAGTGGGGACAGCGGCCAGCCC.

To note about this clone: Read sequence stops 3 residues before the CDR3 end, and the germline J gene provides the missing end. The chain recombines TRBV5-1 with TRBJ2-2; 8 bases fit TRBD1. This CDR3 spans 15 amino acids. CDR1 and CDR2 from the germline V gene are SGHRS and YFSETQ. The sequenced CDR3 bases are TGCGCCAGCAGCATGCAGGGGGCAACTAATGAAAAG. Encoded protein: CASSMQGATNEK. The entire CDR3 reads CASSMQGATNEKLFF. Looking up the rest from reference TRBV5-1 and TRBJ2-2 gives the full variable domain: KAGVTQTPRYLIKTRGQQVTLSCSPISGHRSVSWYQQTPGQGLQFLFEYFSETQRNKGNFPGRFSGRQFSNSRSEMNVSTLELGDSALYLCASSMQGATNEKLFFGEGSRLTVL.

The DNA read from the CDR3 is TGTGCCAGCAGTCCAGACAGTCCCTATAATTCACCC. This sequence encodes CASSPDSPYNSP. In full, the CDR3 is CASSPDSPYNSPLHF. The chain has TRBV2 and TRBJ1-6; a possible D gene is TRBD1 (5 bases). The missing CDR3 end, 3 residues past where the read stops, is filled in from the germline J gene. The ends were cut back, 5 bases at V and 2 bases at J, with 10 bases in the middle. This CDR3 has 15 residues. Germline V gene data show CDR1 as SNHLY and CDR2 as FYNNEI.

As to this clone: The DNA ends 3 residues before the CDR3 does, and the rest of the CDR3 is filled in from the germline J gene. The rearrangement joins TRBV20-1 to TRBJ1-6; 12 bases match TRBD1. Losses at the gene ends were 1 base for V and 8 bases for J; bases not matched to a gene: 3. The CDR3 is 15 amino acids. Germline CDR1 and CDR2: DFQATT and SNEGSKA (reference sequence). The chain's CDR3 is CSARGDRGRHSPLHF. The CDR3 DNA, read in part, is TGCAGTGCTAGAGGGGACAGGGGGCGGCATTCACCC.